This T cell receptor beta chain was recorded in a study of patients and donors after allogeneic stem cell transplantation (dated by TCRdb to between 2020 and 2021). Including cysteine and phenylalanine, the CDR3 has 17 amino acids. The read is trimmed to its CDR3 DNA, 51 bases read in frame from base 1. The germline V gene encodes CDR1 SGHTA and CDR2 FQGNSA. V lost 3 bases and J lost 0 bases; the stretch between them is 12 bases long. On this clonotype itself: What this receptor recognizes is not known. Base qualities are not at hand, and no much larger clone is one base apart.

Library creation used RT-PCR. The sequencing machine was a NextSeq 550. The public reads were reanalyzed by TCRdb: fastp trimming at Q25, MiXCR alignment, in-frame beta chains only. Merged by CDR3 protein, the rows form single entries marked with the most common genes and DNA. The sample table records approximately 25,000 distinct CDR3 sequences; about 30% of these occur just once. Around 47% of the sample is taken by the ten largest. Source material: blood, either unsorted or a sorted T cell fraction (not recorded which). The chain couples TRBV7-2 to TRBJ2-6, with the D gene too uncertain to name. This TCR was sampled from a human donor who was either an allogeneic HSCT recipient or a stem cell or donor lymphocyte infusion donor (not recorded which). It is not recorded whose cells these are; they may come from a transplant donor. The DNA reads as follows: TGTGCCAGCAGCTTGGGTCCACCCAGCTCTGGGGCCAACGTCCTGACTTTC. It encodes CASSLGPPSSGANVLTF.